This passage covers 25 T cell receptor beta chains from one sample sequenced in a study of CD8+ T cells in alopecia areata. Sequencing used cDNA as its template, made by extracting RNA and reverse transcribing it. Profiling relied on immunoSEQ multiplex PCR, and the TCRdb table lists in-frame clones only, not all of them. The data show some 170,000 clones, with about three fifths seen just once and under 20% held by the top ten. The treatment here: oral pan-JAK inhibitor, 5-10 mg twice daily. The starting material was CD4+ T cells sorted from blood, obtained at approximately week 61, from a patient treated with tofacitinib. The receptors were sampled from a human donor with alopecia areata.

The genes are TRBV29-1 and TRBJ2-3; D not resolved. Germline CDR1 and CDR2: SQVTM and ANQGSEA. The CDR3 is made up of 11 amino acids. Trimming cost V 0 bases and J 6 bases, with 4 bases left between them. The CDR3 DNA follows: TGCAGCGTTGAAGAGGTGGATACGCAGTATTTT. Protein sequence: CSVEEVDTQYF.

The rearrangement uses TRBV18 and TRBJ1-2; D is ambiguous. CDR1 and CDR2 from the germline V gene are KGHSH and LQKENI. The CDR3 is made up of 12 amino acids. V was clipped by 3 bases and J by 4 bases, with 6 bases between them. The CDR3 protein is CASSPRAYGYTF. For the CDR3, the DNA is TGTGCCAGCTCACCGAGAGCCTATGGCTACACCTTC.

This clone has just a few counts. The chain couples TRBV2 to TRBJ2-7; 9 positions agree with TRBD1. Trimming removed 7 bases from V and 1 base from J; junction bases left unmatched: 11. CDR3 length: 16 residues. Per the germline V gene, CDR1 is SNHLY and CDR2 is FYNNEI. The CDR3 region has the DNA TGTGCCAGCACTTCGGGCGGGACAGGGAAATCCTACGAGCAGTACTTC. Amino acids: CASTSGGTGKSYEQYF.

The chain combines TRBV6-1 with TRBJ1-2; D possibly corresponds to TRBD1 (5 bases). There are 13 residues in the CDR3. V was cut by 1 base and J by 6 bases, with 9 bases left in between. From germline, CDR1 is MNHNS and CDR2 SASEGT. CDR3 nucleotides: TGTGCCAGCAGTGAAGAGCCAGGGAATGGCTACACCTTC. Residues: CASSEEPGNGYTF.

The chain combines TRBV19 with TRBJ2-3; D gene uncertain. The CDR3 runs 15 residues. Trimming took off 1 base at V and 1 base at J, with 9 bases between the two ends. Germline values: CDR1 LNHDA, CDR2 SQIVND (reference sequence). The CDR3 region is CASSIGSAGTDTQYF. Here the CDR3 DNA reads TGTGCCAGTAGTATAGGGTCTGCGGGCACAGATACGCAGTATTTT.

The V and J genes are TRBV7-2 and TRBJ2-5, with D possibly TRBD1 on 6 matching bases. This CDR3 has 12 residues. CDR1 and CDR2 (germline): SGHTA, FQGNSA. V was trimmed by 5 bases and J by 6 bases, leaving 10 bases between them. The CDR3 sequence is CASSTRGQTQYF. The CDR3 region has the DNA TGTGCCAGCAGCACCAGGGGTCAGACCCAGTACTTC.

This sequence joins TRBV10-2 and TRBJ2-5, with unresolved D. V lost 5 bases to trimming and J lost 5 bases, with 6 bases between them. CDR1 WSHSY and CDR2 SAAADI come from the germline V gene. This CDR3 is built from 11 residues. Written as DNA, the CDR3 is TGCGCCAGCAGTCAGGAGGAGACCCAGTACTTC. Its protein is CASSQEETQYF.

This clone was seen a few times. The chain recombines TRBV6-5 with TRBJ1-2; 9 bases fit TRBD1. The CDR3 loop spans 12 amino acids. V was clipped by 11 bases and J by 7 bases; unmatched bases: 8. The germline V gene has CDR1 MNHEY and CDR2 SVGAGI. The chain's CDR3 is CAVRTGAAGYTF. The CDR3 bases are TGTGCCGTCCGGACAGGGGCAGCTGGCTACACCTTC.

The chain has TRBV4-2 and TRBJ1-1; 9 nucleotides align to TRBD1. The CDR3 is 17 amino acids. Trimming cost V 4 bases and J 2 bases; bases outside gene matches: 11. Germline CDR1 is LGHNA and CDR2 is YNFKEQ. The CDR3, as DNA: TGTGCCAGCAGCCCGAGTGAGGACAGGGGCGCAAACACTGAAGCTTTCTTT. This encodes CASSPSEDRGANTEAFF.

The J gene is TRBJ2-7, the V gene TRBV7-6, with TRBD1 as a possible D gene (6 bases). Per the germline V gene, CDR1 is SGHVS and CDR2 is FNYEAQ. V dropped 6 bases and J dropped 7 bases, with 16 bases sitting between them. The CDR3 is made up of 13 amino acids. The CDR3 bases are TGTGCCAGCAGTCAAACAGGGTTGAGGGAGCAGTACTTC. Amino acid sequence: CASSQTGLREQYF.

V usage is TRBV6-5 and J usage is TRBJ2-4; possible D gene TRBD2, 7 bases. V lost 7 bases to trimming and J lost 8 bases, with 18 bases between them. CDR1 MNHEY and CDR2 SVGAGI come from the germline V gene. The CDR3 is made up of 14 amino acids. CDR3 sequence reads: CASTSGRGLDIQYF. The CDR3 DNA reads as TGTGCCAGCACTAGCGGCAGGGGTTTAGACATTCAGTACTTC.

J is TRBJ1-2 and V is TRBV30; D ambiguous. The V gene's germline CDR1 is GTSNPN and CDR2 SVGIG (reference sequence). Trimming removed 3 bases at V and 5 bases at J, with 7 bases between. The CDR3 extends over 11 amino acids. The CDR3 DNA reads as TGTGCCTGGAGGCGTCAGTATGGCTACACCTTC. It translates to CAWRRQYGYTF.

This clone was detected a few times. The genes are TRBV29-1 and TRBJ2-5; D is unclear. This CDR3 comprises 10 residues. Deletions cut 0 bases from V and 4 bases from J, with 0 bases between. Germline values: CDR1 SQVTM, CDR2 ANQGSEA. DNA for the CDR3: TGCAGCGTTGAAGAAGAGACCCAGTACTTC. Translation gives CSVEEETQYF.

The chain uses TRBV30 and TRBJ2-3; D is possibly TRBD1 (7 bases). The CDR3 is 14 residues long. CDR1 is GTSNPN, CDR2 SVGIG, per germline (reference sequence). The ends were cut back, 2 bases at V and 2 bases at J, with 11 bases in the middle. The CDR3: CAWSRGTDTDTQYF. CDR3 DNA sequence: TGTGCCTGGAGTCGGGGGACAGACACAGATACGCAGTATTTT.

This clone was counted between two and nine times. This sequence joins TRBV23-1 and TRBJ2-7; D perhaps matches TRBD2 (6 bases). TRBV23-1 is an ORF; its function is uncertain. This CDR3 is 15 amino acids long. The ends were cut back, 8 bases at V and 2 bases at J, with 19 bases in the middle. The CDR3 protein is CASGRDADLAYEQYF. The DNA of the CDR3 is TGCGCCAGCGGGCGGGACGCCGACCTGGCCTACGAGCAGTACTTC.

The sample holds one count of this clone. CDR3 bases: TGTGCCAGCAGCTGGGAGGGATGGGGCATTCAGTACTTC. Translating it yields CASSWEGWGIQYF. The gene calls are TRBV7-9 and TRBJ2-4; 7 bases map to TRBD2. The length of the CDR3 is 13 residues. CDR1 is SEHNR and CDR2 is FQNEAQ in the germline V gene (reference sequence). Trimming removed 4 bases from V and 9 bases from J; junction bases left unmatched: 6.

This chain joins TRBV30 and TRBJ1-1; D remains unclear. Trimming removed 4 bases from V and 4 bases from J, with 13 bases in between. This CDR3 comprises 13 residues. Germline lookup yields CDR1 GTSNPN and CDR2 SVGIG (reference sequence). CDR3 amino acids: CAWNWEAVTEAFF. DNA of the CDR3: TGTGCCTGGAATTGGGAGGCGGTCACTGAAGCTTTCTTT.

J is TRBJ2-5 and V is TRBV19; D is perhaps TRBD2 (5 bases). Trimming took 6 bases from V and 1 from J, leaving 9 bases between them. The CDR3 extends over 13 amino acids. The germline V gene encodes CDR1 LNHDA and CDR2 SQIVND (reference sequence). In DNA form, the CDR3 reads TGTGCCAGTAGGGACTTCTTCCAAGAGACCCAGTACTTC. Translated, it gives CASRDFFQETQYF.

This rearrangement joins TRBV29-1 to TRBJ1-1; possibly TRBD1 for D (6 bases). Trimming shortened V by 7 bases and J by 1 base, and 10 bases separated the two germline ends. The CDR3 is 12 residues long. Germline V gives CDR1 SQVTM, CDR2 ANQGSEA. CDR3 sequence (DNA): TGCAGCGCAAGGACAGCGAACACTGAAGCTTTCTTT. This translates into CSARTANTEAFF.

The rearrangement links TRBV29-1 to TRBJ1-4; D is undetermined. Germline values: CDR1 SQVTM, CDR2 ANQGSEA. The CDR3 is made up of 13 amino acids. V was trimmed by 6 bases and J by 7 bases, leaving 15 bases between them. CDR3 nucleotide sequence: TGCAGCGTGGGATCCTCGAGTGGTGAAAAACTGTTTTTT. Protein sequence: CSVGSSSGEKLFF.

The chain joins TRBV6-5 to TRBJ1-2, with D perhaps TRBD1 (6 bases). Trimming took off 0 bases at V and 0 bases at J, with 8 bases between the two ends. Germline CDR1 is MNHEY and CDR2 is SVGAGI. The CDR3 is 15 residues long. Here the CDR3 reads CASSYSNRANYGYTF. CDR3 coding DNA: TGTGCCAGCAGTTACTCGAACAGGGCTAACTATGGCTACACCTTC.

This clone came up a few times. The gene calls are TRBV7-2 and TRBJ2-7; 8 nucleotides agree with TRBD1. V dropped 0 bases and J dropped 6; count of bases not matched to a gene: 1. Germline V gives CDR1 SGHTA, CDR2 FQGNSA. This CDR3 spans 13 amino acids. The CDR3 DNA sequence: TGTGCCAGCAGCTTAGCACAGGGGGGCGAGCAGTACTTC. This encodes CASSLAQGGEQYF. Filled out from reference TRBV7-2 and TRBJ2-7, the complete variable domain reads GAGVSQSPSNKVTEKGKDVELRCDPISGHTALYWYRQSLGQGLEFLIYFQGNSAPDKSGLPSDRFSAERTGGSVSTLTIQRTQQEDSAVYLCASSLAQGGEQYFGPGTRLTVT.

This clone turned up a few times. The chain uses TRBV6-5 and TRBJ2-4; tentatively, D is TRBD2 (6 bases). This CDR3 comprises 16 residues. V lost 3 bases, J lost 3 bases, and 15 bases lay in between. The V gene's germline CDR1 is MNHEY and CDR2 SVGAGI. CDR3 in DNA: TGTGCCAGCAGTTATGGAGGGACCCAAGTCAAAAACATTCAGTACTTC. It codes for CASSYGGTQVKNIQYF.

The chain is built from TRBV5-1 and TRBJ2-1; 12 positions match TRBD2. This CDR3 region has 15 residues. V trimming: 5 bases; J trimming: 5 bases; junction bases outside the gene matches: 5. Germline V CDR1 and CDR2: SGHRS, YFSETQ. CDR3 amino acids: CASSQGLAGNNEQFF. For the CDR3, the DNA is TGCGCCAGCAGTCAAGGACTAGCGGGGAACAATGAGCAGTTCTTC.

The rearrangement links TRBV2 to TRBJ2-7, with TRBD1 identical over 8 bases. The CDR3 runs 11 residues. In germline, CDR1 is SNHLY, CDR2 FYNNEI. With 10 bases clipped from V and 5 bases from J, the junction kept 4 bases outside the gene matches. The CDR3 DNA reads TGTGCCACCCGGACAGGGAACGAGCAGTACTTC. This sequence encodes CATRTGNEQYF.